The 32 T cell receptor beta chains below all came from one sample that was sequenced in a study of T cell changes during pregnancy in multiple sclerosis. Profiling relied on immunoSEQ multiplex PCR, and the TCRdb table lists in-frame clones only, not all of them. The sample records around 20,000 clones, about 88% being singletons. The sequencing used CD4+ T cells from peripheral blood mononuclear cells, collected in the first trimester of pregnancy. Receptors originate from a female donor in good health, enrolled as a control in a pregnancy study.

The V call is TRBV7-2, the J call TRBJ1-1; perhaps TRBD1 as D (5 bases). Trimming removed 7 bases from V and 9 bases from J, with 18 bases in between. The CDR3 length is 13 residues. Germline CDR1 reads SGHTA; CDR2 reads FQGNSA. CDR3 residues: CASTLGPTGKAFF. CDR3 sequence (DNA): TGTGCCAGCACCCTAGGCCCTACAGGCAAAGCTTTCTTT.

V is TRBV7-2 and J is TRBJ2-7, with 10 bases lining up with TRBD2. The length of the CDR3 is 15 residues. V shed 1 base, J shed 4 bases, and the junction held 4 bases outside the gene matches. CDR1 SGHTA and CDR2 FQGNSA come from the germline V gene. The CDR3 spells CASSLGSGGGYEQYF. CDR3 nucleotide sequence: TGTGCCAGCAGCTTAGGGAGCGGGGGGGGGTACGAGCAGTACTTC.

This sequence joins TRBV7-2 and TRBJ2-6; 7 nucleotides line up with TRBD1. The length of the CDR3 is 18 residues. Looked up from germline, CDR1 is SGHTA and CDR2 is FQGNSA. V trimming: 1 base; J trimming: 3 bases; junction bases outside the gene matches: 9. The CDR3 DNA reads TGTGCCAGCAGCTTAGGGGACAGAATTAGGGTTGGGGCCAACGTCCTGACTTTC. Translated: CASSLGDRIRVGANVLTF.

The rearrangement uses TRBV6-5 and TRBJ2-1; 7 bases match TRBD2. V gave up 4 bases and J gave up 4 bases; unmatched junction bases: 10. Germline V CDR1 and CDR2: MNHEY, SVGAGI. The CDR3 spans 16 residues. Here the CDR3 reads CASSSRLADPYNEQFF. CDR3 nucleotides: TGTGCCAGCAGTTCGCGGCTAGCGGATCCTTACAATGAGCAGTTCTTC.

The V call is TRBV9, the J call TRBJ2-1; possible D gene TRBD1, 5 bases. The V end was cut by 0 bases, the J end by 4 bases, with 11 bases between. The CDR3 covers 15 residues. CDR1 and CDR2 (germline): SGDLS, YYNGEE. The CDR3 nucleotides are TGTGCCAGCAGCGTAGCATGGGGCTTATACAATGAGCAGTTCTTC. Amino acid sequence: CASSVAWGLYNEQFF. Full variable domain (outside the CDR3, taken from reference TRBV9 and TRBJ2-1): DSGVTQTPKHLITATGQRVTLRCSPRSGDLSVYWYQQSLDQGLQFLIQYYNGEERAKGNILERFSAQQFPDLHSELNLSSLELGDSALYFCASSVAWGLYNEQFFGPGTRLTVL.

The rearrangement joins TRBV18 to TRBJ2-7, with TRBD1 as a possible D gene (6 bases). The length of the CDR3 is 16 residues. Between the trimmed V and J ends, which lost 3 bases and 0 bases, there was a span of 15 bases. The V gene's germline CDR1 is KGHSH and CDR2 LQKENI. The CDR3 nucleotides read TGTGCCAGCTCACCGACAGGCACCCTGAGCTCCTACGAGCAGTACTTC. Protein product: CASSPTGTLSSYEQYF.

CDR3 in amino acids: CASRDPLRQLRGYTF. In nucleotides, the CDR3 is TGTGCCAGTAGAGACCCCCTAAGACAACTCCGTGGCTACACCTTC. The chain recombines TRBV19 with TRBJ1-2; D gene ambiguous. The CDR3 has 15 residues. Germline CDR1 and CDR2: LNHDA and SQIVND (reference sequence). Trimming removed 6 bases from V and 7 bases from J, with 21 bases in between.

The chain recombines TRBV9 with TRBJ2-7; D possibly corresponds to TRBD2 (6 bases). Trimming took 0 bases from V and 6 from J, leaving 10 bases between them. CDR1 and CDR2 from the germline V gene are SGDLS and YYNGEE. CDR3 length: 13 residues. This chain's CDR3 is CASSVVLGGEQYF. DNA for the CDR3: TGTGCCAGCAGCGTAGTTCTGGGGGGCGAGCAGTACTTC.

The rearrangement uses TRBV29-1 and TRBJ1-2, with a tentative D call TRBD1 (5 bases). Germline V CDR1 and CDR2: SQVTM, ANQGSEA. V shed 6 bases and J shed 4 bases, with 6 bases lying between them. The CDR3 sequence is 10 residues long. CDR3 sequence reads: CSVGGYGYTF. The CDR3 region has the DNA TGCAGCGTGGGGGGCTATGGCTACACCTTC.

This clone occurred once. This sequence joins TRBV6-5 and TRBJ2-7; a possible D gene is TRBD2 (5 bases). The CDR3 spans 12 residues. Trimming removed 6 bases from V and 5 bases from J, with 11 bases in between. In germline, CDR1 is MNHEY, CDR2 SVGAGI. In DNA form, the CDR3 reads TGTGCCAGCAGAGCGGCCGGACACGAGCAGTACTTC. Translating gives CASRAAGHEQYF.

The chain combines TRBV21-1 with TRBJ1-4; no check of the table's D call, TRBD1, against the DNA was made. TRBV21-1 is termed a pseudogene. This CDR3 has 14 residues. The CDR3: CASRTGTPVGKLFF. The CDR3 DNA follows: TGTGCCAGCAGAACCGGGACACCGGTCGGAAAACTGTTTTTT.

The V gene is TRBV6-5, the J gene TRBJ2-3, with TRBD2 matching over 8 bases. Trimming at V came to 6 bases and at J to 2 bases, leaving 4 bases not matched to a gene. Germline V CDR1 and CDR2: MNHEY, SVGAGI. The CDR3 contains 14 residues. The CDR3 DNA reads TGTGCCAGCAGGTTAGCGGGAAACACAGATACGCAGTATTTT. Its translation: CASRLAGNTDTQYF.

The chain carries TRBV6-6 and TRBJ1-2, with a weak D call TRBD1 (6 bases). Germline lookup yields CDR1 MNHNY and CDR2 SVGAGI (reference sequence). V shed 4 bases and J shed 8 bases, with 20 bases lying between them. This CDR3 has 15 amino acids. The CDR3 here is CASSSDRDIFRGYTF. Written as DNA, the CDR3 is TGTGCCAGCAGTTCTGACCGGGACATCTTTCGGGGCTACACCTTC.

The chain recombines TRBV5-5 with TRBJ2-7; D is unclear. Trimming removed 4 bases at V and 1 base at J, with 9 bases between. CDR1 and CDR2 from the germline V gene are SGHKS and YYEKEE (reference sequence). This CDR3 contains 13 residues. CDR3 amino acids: CASSLVTSYEQYF. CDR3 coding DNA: TGTGCCAGCAGCCTGGTAACATCCTACGAGCAGTACTTC.

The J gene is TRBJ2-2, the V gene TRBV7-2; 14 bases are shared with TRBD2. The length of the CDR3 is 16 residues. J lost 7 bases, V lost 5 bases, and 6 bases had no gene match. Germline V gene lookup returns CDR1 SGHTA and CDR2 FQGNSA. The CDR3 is CASSPGLAGGFGELFF. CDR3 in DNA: TGTGCCAGCAGCCCCGGACTAGCGGGAGGCTTCGGGGAGCTGTTTTTT.

CDR3 in DNA: TGTGCCAGTAGTTTGGGACAGGGGGCGAATGAAAAACTGTTTTTT. It codes for CASSLGQGANEKLFF. The V and J genes are TRBV19 and TRBJ1-4; the match to TRBD1 covers 12 bases. Germline V gives CDR1 LNHDA, CDR2 SQIVND (reference sequence). The CDR3 spans 15 residues. V shed 5 bases, J shed 5 bases, and the junction held 3 bases outside the gene matches.

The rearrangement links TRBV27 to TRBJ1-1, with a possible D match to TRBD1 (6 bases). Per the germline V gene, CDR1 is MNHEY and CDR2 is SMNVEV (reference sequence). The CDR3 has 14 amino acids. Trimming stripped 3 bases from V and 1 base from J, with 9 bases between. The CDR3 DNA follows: TGTGCCAGCAGTTTGGGGACACCGAACACTGAAGCTTTCTTT. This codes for CASSLGTPNTEAFF.

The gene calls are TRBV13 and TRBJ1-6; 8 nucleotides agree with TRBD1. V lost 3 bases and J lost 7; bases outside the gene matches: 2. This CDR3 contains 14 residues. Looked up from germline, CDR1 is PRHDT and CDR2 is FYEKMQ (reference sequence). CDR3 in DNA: TGTGCCAGCAGCTTTGGACAGGGAAATTCACCCCTCCACTTT. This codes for CASSFGQGNSPLHF.

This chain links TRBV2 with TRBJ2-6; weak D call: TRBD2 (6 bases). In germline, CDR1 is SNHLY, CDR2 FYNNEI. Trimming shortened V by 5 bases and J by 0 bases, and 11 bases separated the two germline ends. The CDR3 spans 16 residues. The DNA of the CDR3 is TGTGCCAGCAGTTCTCTTAGCGGCTCTGGGGCCAACGTCCTGACTTTC. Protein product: CASSSLSGSGANVLTF. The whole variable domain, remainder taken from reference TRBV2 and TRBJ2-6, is EPEVTQTPSHQVTQMGQEVILRCVPISNHLYFYWYRQILGQKVEFLVSFYNNEISEKSEIFDDQFSVERPDGSNFTLKIRSTKLEDSAMYFCASSSLSGSGANVLTFGAGSRLTVL.

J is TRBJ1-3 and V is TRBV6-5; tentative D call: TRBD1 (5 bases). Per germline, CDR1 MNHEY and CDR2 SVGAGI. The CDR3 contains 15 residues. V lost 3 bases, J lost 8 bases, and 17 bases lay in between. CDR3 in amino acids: CASSYGGGAGDTIYF. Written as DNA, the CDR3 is TGTGCCAGCAGTTATGGTGGAGGGGCCGGGGACACCATATATTTT.

CDR3 loop: CAITQDGVNTEAFF. The CDR3 DNA sequence: TGTGCCATCACCCAGGACGGGGTGAACACTGAAGCTTTCTTT. This chain joins TRBV10-3 and TRBJ1-1; D gene ambiguous. V was clipped by 7 bases and J by 0 bases, with 12 bases between them. The CDR3 spans 14 residues. Germline CDR1 and CDR2: ENHRY and SYGVKD.

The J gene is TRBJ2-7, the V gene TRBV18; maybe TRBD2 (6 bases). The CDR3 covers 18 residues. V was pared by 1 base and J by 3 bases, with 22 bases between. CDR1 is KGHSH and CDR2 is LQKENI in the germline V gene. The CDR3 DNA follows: TGTGCCAGCTCACCACATGATGGTCGGCTAGCGATTAACTACGAGCAGTACTTC. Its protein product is CASSPHDGRLAINYEQYF. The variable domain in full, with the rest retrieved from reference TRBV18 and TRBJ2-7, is NAGVMQNPRHLVRRRGQEARLRCSPMKGHSHVYWYRQLPEEGLKFMVYLQKENIIDESGMPKERFSAEFPKEGPSILRIQQVVRGDSAAYFCASSPHDGRLAINYEQYFGPGTRLTVT.

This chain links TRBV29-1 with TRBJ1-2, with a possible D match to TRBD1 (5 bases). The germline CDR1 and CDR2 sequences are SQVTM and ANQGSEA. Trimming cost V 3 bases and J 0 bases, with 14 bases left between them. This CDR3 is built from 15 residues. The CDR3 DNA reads TGCAGCGTTGAGCGCAGCGAGACAGCTAACTATGGCTACACCTTC. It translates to CSVERSETANYGYTF. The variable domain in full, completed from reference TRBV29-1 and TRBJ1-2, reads SAVISQKPSRDICQRGTSLTIQCQVDSQVTMMFWYRQQPGQSLTLIATANQGSEATYESGFVIDKFPISRPNLTFSTLTVSNMSPEDSSIYLCSVERSETANYGYTFGSGTRLTVV.

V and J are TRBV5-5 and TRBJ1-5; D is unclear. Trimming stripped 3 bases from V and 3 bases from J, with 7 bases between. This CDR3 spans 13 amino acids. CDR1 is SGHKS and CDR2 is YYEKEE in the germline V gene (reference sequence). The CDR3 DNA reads TGTGCCAGCAGCTCATACTACAATCAGCCCCAGCATTTT. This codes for CASSSYYNQPQHF. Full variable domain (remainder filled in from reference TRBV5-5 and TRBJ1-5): DAGVTQSPTHLIKTRGQQVTLRCSPISGHKSVSWYQQVLGQGPQFIFQYYEKEERGRGNFPDRFSARQFPNYSSELNVNALLLGDSALYLCASSSYYNQPQHFGDGTRLSIL.

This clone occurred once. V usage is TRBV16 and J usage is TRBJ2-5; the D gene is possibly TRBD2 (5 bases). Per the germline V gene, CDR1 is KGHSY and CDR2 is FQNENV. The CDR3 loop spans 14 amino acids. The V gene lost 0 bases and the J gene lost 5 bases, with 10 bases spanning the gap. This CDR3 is CASSQSGLAETQYF. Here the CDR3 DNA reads TGTGCCAGCAGCCAATCCGGGCTAGCTGAGACCCAGTACTTC.

The CDR3 DNA is TGTGCCAGCAGCTTAGGACTATCCCTCAATGAGCAGTTCTTC. Translated, it gives CASSLGLSLNEQFF. This chain links TRBV5-8 with TRBJ2-1, with TRBD2 as a possible D gene (6 bases). V lost 2 bases, J lost 6 bases, and 12 bases lay in between. Germline V gene data show CDR1 as SGHTS and CDR2 as YDEGEE. CDR3 length: 14 residues. Together with reference TRBV5-8 and TRBJ2-1, the CDR3 gives the full variable domain: EAGVTQSPTHLIKTRGQQATLRCSPISGHTSVYWYQQALGLGLQFLLWYDEGEERNRGNFPPRFSGRQFPNYSSELNVNALELEDSALYLCASSLGLSLNEQFFGPGTRLTVL.

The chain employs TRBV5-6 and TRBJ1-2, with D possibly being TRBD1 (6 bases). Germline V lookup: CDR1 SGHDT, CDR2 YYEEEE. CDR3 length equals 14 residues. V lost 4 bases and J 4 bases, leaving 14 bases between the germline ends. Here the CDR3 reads CASSLTRGGYGYTF. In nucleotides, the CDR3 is TGTGCCAGCAGCCTCACGAGGGGGGGCTATGGCTACACCTTC.

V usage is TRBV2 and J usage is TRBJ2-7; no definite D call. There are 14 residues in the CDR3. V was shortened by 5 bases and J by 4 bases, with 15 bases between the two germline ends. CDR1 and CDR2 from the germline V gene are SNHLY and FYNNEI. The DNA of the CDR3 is TGTGCCAGCAGTCAACCATCCCGGTCGTACGAGCAGTACTTC. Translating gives CASSQPSRSYEQYF.

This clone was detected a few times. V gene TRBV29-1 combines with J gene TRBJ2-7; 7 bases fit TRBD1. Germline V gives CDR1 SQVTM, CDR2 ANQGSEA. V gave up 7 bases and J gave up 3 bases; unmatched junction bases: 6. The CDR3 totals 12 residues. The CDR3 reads CSGRDSHYEQYF. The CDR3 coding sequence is TGCAGCGGCAGGGACAGCCACTACGAGCAGTACTTC.

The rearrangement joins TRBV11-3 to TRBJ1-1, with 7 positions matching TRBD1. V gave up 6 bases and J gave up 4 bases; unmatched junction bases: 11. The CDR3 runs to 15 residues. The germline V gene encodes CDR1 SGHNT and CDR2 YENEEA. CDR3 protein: CASRRTGAPSTEAFF. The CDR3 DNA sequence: TGTGCCAGCAGGAGAACAGGGGCTCCTAGCACTGAAGCTTTCTTT.

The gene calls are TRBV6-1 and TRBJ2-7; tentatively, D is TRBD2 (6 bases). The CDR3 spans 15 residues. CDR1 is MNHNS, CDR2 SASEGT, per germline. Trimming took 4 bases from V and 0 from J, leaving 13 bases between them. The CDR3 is CASSARGLLSYEQYF. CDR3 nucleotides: TGTGCCAGCAGTGCTCGGGGACTTCTCTCCTACGAGCAGTACTTC.

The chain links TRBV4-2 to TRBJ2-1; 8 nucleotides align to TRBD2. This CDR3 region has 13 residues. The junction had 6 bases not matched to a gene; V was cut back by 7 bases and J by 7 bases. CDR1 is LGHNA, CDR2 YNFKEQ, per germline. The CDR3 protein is CASKGTRANEQFF. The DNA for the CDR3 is TGTGCCAGCAAAGGGACTAGGGCTAATGAGCAGTTCTTC.